This T cell receptor beta chain is from a study of cytomegalovirus exposure and HLA in healthy donors. Study findings and constraints: In vitro data verified a few CMV-associated chains as specific for CMV antigens. The sole available immune exposure information was CMV serostatus. The authors excluded some V segments, including TRBV6-2 and TRBV6-3, as indistinguishable.

The germline CDR1 and CDR2 sequences are SGHRS and YFSETQ. Trimming removed 3 bases from V and 9 bases from J; junction bases left unmatched: 11. CDR3 length: 16 amino acids. Primers included in the PCR were 60 Vbeta and 13 Jbeta primers. Sequencing used immunoSEQ multiplex PCR; TCRdb keeps in-frame clones, though not all of them. The table shows fewer than 150,000 clones, with around 76% occurring only once. There are a few counts of this clone. The antigen remains unidentified. The source is a man between 60 and 75 years old in good health and CMV-seropositive. V gene TRBV5-1 combines with J gene TRBJ2-1, with 11 bases that match TRBD2. The sequenced sample consisted of PBMCs. CDR3 residues: CASSSIAGGLGSEQFF. CDR3 DNA: TGCGCCAGCAGCTCTATAGCGGGGGGGCTCGGGAGTGAGCAGTTCTTC.